Sequencing of this T cell receptor (beta chain) was carried out in a study of T cells in Graves' hyperthyroidism and ophthalmopathy. The study, taken as a whole, reports: Ophthalmopathy was model-predicted a median roughly 6.2 months pre-onset. Most clonotypes expanded in the thyroid (above 0.001) were also present in blood.

This clonotype has a count of ten or more. Its antigen is not identified. Reasons for excluding patients were uncontrolled infection, other autoimmune disease, pregnancy or lactation. What was amplified from RNA transcripts were TCR beta CDR3 regions. Initially, a first-round RT-PCR of the TCR CDR3 employed the HTBI primer set. TCRdb fed the multiplex PCR reads into MiXCR, producing one record per CDR3 protein. Among about 660,000 distinct CDR3 sequences listed, 45% were seen once. The V and J ends lost 7 bases and 9 bases respectively, with 9 bases between them. Germline V lookup: CDR1 SGHTA, CDR2 FQGTGA. The CDR3 is 10 amino acids.

The gene calls are TRBV7-3 and TRBJ1-2; tentatively, D is TRBD1 (5 bases). Sequences were obtained from peripheral blood or thyroid tissue (not recorded which). The clonotype comes from an adult man with Graves' disease, either hyperthyroidism or ophthalmopathy (not recorded which). This CDR3 reads CASTGTRYTF. CDR3 nucleotide sequence: TGTGCCAGCACGGGGACTCGCTACACCTTC. Complete variable domain (other parts from reference TRBV7-3 and TRBJ1-2): GAGVSQTPSNKVTEKGKYVELRCDPISGHTALYWYRQSLGQGPEFLIYFQGTGAADDSGLPNDRFFAVRPEGSVSTLKIQRTERGDSAVYLCASTGTRYTFGSGTRLTVV.